These 10 T cell receptor beta chains share one sample of origin, sequenced in a study of blood T cell repertoires in COVID-19. Produced via immunoSEQ multiplex PCR; TCRdb's table is partial and in-frame only. The sample records about 54,000 clones, around 84% being singletons. The sequenced material came from peripheral blood. The receptor source for this set is a man between 50 and 59 years old with acute or convalescent COVID-19.

The rearrangement joins TRBV5-6 to TRBJ2-7; 10 positions match TRBD1. V dropped 2 bases and J dropped 7; count of bases not matched to a gene: 6. Germline V gives CDR1 SGHDT, CDR2 YYEEEE. The CDR3 length is 14 residues. CDR3 region: CASSFGTGAGEQYF. The CDR3 coding sequence is TGTGCCAGCAGCTTTGGGACAGGGGCTGGAGAGCAGTACTTC.

The chain recombines TRBV19 with TRBJ1-2; the D is unclear. V lost 3 bases to trimming and J lost 8 bases, with 13 bases between them. CDR1 and CDR2 (germline): LNHDA, SQIVND (reference sequence). The CDR3 consists of 13 residues. This CDR3 reads CASSIRDQMGYTF. The CDR3 coding sequence is TGTGCCAGTAGTATCCGGGATCAAATGGGCTACACCTTC.

The chain joins TRBV7-3 to TRBJ1-1; tentatively, D is TRBD1 (6 bases). The CDR3 length is 13 residues. Germline CDR1 reads SGHTA; CDR2 reads FQGTGA. V was cut by 0 bases and J by 6 bases, with 8 bases left in between. CDR3 amino acids: CASSLTEGAEAFF. The CDR3 region has the DNA TGTGCCAGCAGCTTAACTGAGGGGGCTGAAGCTTTCTTT.

The chain combines TRBV6-6 with TRBJ2-3; TRBD1 is a possible D gene (6 bases). Germline V gene data show CDR1 as MNHNY and CDR2 as SVGAGI (reference sequence). V was trimmed by 6 bases and J by 2 bases, leaving 12 bases between them. The CDR3 length is 14 residues. The CDR3 region is CASRDGQNTDTQYF. CDR3 in DNA: TGTGCCAGCAGGGACGGACAGAACACAGATACGCAGTATTTT.

The chain recombines TRBV4-1 with TRBJ2-3; 7 nucleotides line up with TRBD1. The CDR3 totals 14 residues. Per germline, CDR1 MGHRA and CDR2 YSYEKL. With V trimmed by 6 bases and J by 2 bases, 5 bases remained unmatched. CDR3 amino acids: CASRVQGTTDTQYF. As DNA, the CDR3 is TGCGCCAGCAGAGTACAGGGGACCACAGATACGCAGTATTTT.

V and J are TRBV5-1 and TRBJ2-5; maybe TRBD2 (6 bases). This CDR3 is built from 17 residues. Germline values: CDR1 SGHRS, CDR2 YFSETQ. The V gene lost 0 bases and the J gene lost 0 bases, with 15 bases spanning the gap. DNA of the CDR3: TGCGCCAGCAGCTTGGAGGTAGGCTCGGGGGACCAAGAGACCCAGTACTTC. Translated: CASSLEVGSGDQETQYF.

CDR3 sequence reads: CATSREATAYEQYF. In nucleotides, the CDR3 is TGTGCCACCAGCAGAGAAGCGACCGCCTACGAGCAGTACTTC. This rearrangement joins TRBV15 to TRBJ2-7; no firm D call. With 0 bases removed from V and 2 bases from J, the gap between germline ends came to 8 bases. In germline, CDR1 is LNHNV, CDR2 YYDKDF (reference sequence). This CDR3 has 14 amino acids.

This chain joins TRBV30 and TRBJ1-5; D perhaps matches TRBD1 (5 bases). Germline V gene sequence: CDR1 GTSNPN, CDR2 SVGIG (reference sequence). This CDR3 is built from 15 residues. V was pared by 3 bases and J by 0 bases, with 12 bases between. The CDR3 loop is CAWSDGHSSNQPQHF. In nucleotides, the CDR3 is TGTGCCTGGAGCGATGGACATTCTAGCAATCAGCCCCAGCATTTT.

V is TRBV19 and J is TRBJ1-5; D call uncertain. Between the trimmed V and J ends, which lost 7 bases and 3 bases, there was a span of 10 bases. Germline V gives CDR1 LNHDA, CDR2 SQIVND (reference sequence). The CDR3 runs to 13 residues. CDR3 coding DNA: TGTGCCAGTAACTGGGCACCCAATCAGCCCCAGCATTTT. As protein: CASNWAPNQPQHF. The full variable domain, completed using reference TRBV19 and TRBJ1-5, is DGGITQSPKYLFRKEGQNVTLSCEQNLNHDAMYWYRQDPGQGLRLIYYSQIVNDFQKGDIAEGYSVSREKKESFPLTVTSAQKNPTAFYLCASNWAPNQPQHFGDGTRLSIL.

CDR3 residues: CAWSADSNQPQHF. CDR3 nucleotide sequence: TGTGCCTGGAGTGCAGATAGCAATCAGCCCCAGCATTTT. The chain couples TRBV30 to TRBJ1-5, with D unresolved. Germline lookup yields CDR1 GTSNPN and CDR2 SVGIG (reference sequence). V lost 1 base to trimming and J lost 0 bases, with 4 bases between them. This CDR3 contains 13 residues.